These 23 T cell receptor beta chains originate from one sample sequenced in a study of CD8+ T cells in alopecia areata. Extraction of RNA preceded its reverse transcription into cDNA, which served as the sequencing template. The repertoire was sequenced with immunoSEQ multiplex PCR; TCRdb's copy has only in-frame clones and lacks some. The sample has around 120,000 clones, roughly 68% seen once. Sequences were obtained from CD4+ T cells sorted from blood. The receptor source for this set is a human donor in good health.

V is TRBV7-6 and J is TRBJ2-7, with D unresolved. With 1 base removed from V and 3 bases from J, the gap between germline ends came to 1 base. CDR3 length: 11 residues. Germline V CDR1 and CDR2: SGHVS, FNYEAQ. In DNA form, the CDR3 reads TGTGCCAGCAGCTTAGACTACGAGCAGTACTTC. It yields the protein CASSLDYEQYF.

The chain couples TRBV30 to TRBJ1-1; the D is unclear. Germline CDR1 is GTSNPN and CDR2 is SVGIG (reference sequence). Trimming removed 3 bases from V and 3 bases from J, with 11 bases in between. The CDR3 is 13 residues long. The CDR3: CAWSARGYTEAFF. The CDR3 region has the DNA TGTGCCTGGAGCGCCAGAGGATACACTGAAGCTTTCTTT.

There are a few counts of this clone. Here the CDR3 DNA reads TGCAGTGCCGGGACAACCAATGAGCAGTTCTTC. Translating gives CSAGTTNEQFF. V and J are TRBV20-1 and TRBJ2-1; possibly TRBD1 for D (6 bases). The germline V and J ends were trimmed by 6 bases and 6 bases, with 9 bases remaining between them. The CDR3 is made up of 11 amino acids. Germline CDR1 is DFQATT and CDR2 is SNEGSKA (reference sequence).

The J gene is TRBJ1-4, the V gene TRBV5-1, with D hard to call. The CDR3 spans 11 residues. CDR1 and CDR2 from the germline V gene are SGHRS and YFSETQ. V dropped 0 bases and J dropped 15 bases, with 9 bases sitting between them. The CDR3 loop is CASSLAVLMFF. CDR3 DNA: TGCGCCAGCAGCTTGGCCGTCCTTATGTTTTTT.

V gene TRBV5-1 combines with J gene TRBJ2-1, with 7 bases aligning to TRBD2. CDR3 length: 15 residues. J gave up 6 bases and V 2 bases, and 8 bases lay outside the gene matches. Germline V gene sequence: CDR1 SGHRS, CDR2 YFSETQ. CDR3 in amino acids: CASSFWPGGLNEQFF. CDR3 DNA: TGCGCCAGCAGCTTCTGGCCGGGGGGACTCAATGAGCAGTTCTTC.

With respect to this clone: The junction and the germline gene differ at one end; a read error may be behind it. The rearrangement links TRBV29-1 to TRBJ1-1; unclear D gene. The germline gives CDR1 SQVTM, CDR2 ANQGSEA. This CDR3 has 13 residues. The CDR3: CSVESAVNAEAFF. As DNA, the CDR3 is TGCAGCGTTGAATCCGCCGTGAACGCTGAAGCTTTCTTT.

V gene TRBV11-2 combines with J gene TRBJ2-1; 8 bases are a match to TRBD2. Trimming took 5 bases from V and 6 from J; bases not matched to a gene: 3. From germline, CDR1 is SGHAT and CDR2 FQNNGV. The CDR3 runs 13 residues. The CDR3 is CASSPGTSNEQFF. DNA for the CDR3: TGTGCCAGCAGCCCCGGGACTAGCAATGAGCAGTTCTTC.

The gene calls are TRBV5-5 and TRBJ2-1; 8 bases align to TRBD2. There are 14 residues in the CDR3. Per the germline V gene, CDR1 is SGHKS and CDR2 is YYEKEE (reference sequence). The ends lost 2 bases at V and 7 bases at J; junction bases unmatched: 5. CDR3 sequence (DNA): TGTGCCAGCAGCTTCCGGCGGGGGGTTAATGAGCAGTTCTTC. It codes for CASSFRRGVNEQFF.

The CDR3: CAWSPVGYGYTF. CDR3 coding DNA: TGTGCCTGGAGTCCGGTAGGCTATGGCTACACCTTC. The V gene is TRBV30, the J gene TRBJ1-2; no clear D gene. Trimming removed 2 bases at V and 4 bases at J, with 8 bases between. The CDR3 is made up of 12 amino acids. CDR1 is GTSNPN, CDR2 SVGIG, per germline (reference sequence).

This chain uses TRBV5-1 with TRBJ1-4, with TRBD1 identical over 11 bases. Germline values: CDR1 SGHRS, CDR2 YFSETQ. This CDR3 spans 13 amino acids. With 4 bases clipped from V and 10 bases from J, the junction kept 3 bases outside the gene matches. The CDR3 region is CASSEGQGGKLFF. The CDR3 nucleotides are TGCGCCAGCAGCGAGGGACAGGGGGGAAAACTGTTTTTT.

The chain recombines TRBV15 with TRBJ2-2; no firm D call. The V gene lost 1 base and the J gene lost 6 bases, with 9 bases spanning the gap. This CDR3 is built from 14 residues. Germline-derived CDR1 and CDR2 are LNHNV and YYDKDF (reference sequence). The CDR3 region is CATSRGQASGELFF. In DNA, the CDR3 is TGTGCCACCAGCAGAGGTCAGGCATCCGGGGAGCTGTTTTTT.

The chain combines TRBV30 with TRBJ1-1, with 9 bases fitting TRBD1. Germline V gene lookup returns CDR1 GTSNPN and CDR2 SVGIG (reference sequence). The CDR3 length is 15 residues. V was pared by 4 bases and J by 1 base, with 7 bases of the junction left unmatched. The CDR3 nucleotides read TGTGCCTGGAACCCGGGACAGGGAGGGAACACTGAAGCTTTCTTT. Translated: CAWNPGQGGNTEAFF.

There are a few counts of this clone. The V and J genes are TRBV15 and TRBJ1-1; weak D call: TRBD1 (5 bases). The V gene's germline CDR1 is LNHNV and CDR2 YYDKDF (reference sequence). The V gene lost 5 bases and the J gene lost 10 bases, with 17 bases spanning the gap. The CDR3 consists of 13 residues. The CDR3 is CATSRIDSSGAFF. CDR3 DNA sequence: TGTGCCACCAGCCGAATTGACAGTTCAGGAGCTTTCTTT.

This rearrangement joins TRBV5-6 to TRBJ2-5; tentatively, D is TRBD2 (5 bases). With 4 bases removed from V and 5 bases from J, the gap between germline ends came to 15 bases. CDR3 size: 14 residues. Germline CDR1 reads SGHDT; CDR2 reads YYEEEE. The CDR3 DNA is TGTGCCAGCAGCGGATCCGGGGTCGGGGAGACCCAGTACTTC. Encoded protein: CASSGSGVGETQYF.

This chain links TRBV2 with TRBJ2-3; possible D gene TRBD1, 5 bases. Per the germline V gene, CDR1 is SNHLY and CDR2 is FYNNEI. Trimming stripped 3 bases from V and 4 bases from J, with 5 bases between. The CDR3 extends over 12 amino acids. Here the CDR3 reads CASSDRADTQYF. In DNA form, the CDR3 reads TGTGCCAGCAGTGACAGGGCAGATACGCAGTATTTT.

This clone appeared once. CDR3: CSAGGGQGSEKLFF. CDR3 bases: TGCAGCGCCGGAGGGGGACAGGGGAGTGAAAAACTGTTTTTT. This sequence joins TRBV29-1 and TRBJ1-4; 10 bases align to TRBD1. The V gene end was trimmed by 7 bases and the J gene end by 7 bases; junction bases not matched to a gene: 9. The CDR3 has 14 residues. Per germline, CDR1 SQVTM and CDR2 ANQGSEA. Drawing the rest from reference TRBV29-1 and TRBJ1-4, the complete variable domain is SAVISQKPSRDICQRGTSLTIQCQVDSQVTMMFWYRQQPGQSLTLIATANQGSEATYESGFVIDKFPISRPNLTFSTLTVSNMSPEDSSIYLCSAGGGQGSEKLFFGSGTQLSVL.

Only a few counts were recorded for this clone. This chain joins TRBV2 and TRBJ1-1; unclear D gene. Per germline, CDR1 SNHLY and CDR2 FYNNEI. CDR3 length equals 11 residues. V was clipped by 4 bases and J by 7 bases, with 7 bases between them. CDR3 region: CASSVRDEAFF. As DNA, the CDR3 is TGTGCCAGCAGTGTACGGGATGAAGCTTTCTTT.

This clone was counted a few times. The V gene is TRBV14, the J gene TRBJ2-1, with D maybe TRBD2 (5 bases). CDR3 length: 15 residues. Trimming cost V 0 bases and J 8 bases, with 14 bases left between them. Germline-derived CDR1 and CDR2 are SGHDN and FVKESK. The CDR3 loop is CASSQELRLLHEQFF. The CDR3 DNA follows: TGTGCCAGCAGCCAAGAACTGAGACTATTACATGAGCAGTTCTTC. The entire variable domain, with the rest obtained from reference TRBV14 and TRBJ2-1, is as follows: EAGVTQFPSHSVIEKGQTVTLRCDPISGHDNLYWYRRVMGKEIKFLLHFVKESKQDESGMPNNRFLAERTGGTYSTLKVQPAELEDSGVYFCASSQELRLLHEQFFGPGTRLTVL.

In nucleotides, the CDR3 is TGCGCCAGCAGCTCCGGGACGGACTCCTACAATGAGCAGTTCTTC. Translation: CASSSGTDSYNEQFF. The rearrangement links TRBV5-1 to TRBJ2-1; the D gene could be TRBD1 or TRBD2 (5 bases each). The V gene lost 3 bases and the J gene lost 0 bases, with 10 bases spanning the gap. The CDR3 has 15 amino acids. Looked up from germline, CDR1 is SGHRS and CDR2 is YFSETQ.

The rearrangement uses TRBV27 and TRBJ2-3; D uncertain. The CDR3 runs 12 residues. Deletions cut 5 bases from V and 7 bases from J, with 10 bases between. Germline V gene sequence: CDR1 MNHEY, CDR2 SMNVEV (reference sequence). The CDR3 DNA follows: TGTGCCAGCAGTCTCCCCCCAAATACGCAGTATTTT. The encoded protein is CASSLPPNTQYF.

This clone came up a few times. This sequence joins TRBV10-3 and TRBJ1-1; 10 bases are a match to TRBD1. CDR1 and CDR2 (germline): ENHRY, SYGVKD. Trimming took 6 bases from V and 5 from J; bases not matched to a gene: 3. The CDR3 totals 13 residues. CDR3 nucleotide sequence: TGTGCCATCAGCTTGGGACAGGGGACTGAAGCTTTCTTT. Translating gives CAISLGQGTEAFF.

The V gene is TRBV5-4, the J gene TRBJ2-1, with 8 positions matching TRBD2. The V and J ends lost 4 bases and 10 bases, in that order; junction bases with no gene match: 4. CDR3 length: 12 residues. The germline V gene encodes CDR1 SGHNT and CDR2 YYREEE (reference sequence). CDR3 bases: TGTGCCAGCAGCATGGAGCGGGGGGAGCAGTTCTTC. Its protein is CASSMERGEQFF.

The CDR3 reads CATRQGPNTEAFF. The DNA of the CDR3 is TGTGCCACCCGACAGGGGCCAAACACTGAAGCTTTCTTT. The V and J genes are TRBV30 and TRBJ1-1; 8 bases map to TRBD1. Germline V gene sequence: CDR1 GTSNPN, CDR2 SVGIG (reference sequence). CDR3 length: 13 residues. V was pared by 8 bases and J by 2 bases, with 7 bases of the junction left unmatched.